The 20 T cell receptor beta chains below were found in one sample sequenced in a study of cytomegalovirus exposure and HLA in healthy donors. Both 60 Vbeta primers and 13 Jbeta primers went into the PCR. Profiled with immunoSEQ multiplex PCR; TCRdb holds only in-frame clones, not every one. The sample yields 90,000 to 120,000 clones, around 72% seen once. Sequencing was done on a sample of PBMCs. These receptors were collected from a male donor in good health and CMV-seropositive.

CDR3 nucleotide sequence: TGCGCCAGCAGCTCGACCGGGACAGGGGGATACAATGAGCAGTTCTTC. Residues: CASSSTGTGGYNEQFF. V gene TRBV5-1 combines with J gene TRBJ2-1, with 11 bases aligning to TRBD1. The CDR3 covers 16 residues. Looked up from germline, CDR1 is SGHRS and CDR2 is YFSETQ. Trimming took 3 bases from V and 4 from J; bases not matched to a gene: 6.

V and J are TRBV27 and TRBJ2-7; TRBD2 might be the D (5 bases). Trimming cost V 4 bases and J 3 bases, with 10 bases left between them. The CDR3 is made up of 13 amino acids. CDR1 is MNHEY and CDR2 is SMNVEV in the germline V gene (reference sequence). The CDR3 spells CASSYLGDYEQYF. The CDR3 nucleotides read TGTGCCAGCAGTTATCTGGGAGACTACGAGCAGTACTTC.

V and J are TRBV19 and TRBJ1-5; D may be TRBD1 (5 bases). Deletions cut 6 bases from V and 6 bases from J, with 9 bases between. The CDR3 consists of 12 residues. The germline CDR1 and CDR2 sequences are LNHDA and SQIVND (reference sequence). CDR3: CASSRGIQPQHF. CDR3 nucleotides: TGTGCCAGTAGCCGGGGGATTCAGCCCCAGCATTTT.

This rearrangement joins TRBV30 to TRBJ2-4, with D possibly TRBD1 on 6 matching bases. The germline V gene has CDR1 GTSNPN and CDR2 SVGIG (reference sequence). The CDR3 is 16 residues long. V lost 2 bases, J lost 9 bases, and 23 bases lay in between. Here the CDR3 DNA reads TGTGCCTGGAGTCCCCAACAAACAGGGTTCAGTAGCATTCAGTACTTC. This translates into CAWSPQQTGFSSIQYF.

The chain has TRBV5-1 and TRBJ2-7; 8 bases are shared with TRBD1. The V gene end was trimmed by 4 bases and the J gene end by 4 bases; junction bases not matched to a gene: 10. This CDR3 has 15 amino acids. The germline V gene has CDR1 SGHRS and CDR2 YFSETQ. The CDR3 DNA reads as TGCGCCAGCAGCAAGACAGGGGATGTAAGATACGAGCAGTACTTC. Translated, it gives CASSKTGDVRYEQYF. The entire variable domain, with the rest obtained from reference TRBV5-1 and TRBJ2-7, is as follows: KAGVTQTPRYLIKTRGQQVTLSCSPISGHRSVSWYQQTPGQGLQFLFEYFSETQRNKGNFPGRFSGRQFSNSRSEMNVSTLELGDSALYLCASSKTGDVRYEQYFGPGTRLTVT.

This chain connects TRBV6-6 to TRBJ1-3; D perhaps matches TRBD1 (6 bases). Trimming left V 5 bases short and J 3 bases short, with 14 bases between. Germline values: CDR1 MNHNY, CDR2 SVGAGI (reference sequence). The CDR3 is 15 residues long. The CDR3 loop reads CASSPRGDSGNTIYF. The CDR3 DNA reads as TGTGCCAGCAGTCCCAGGGGAGATAGTGGAAACACCATATATTTT.

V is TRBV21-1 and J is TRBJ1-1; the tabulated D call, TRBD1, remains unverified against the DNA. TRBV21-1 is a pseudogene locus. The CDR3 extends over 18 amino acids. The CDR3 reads CASNPNPTRQGLNTEAFF. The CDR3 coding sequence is TGTGCCAGCAATCCCAACCCGACCCGACAGGGCTTGAACACTGAAGCTTTCTTT.

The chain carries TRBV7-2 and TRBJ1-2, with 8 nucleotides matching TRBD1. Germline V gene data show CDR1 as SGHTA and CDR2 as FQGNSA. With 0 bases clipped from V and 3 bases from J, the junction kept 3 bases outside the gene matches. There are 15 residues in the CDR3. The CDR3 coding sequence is TGTGCCAGCAGCTTAGCGCAGGGGGCCGACTATGGCTACACCTTC. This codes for CASSLAQGADYGYTF.

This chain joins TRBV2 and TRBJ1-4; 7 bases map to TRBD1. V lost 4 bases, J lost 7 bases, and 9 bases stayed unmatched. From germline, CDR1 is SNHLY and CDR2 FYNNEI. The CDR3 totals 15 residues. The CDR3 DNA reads TGTGCCAGCAGTGCCCTGACAGGGCGGGGTGAAAAACTGTTTTTT. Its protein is CASSALTGRGEKLFF.

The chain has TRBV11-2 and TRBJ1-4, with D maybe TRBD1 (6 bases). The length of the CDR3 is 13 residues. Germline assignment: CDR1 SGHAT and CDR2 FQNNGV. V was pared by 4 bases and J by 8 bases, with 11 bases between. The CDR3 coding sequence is TGTGCCAGCAGCTCCTCCGACAGGGAAAAACTGTTTTTT. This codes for CASSSSDREKLFF.

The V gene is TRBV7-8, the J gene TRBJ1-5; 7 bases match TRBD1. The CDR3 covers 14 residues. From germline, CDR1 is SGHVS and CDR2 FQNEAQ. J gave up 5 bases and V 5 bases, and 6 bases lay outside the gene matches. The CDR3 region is CASSPRDSYQPQHF. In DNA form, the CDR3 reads TGTGCCAGCAGCCCAAGGGACAGCTATCAGCCCCAGCATTTT.

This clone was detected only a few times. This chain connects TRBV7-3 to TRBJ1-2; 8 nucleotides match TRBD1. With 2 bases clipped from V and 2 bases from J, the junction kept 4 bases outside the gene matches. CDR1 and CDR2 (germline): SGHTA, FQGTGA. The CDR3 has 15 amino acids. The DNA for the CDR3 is TGTGCCAGCAGCTTAGTGGGACAGGAAAACTATGGCTACACCTTC. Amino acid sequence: CASSLVGQENYGYTF.

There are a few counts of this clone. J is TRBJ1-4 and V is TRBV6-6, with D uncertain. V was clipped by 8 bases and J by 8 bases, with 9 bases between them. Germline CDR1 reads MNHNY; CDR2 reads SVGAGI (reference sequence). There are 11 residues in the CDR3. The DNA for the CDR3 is TGTGCCAGCTGGGGAGGCGAAAAACTGTTTTTT. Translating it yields CASWGGEKLFF.

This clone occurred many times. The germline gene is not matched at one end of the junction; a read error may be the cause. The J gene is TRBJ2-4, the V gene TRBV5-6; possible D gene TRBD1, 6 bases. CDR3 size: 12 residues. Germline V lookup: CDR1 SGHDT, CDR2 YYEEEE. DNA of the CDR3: TGTGCCAGCAGCTTTCCGGACAGCCAACTCGACTTC. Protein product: CASSFPDSQLDF. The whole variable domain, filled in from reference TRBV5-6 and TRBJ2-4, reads DAGVTQSPTHLIKTRGQQVTLRCSPKSGHDTVSWYQQALGQGPQFIFQYYEEEERQRGNFPDRFSGHQFPNYSSELNVNALLLGDSALYLCASSFPDSQLDFGAGTRLSVL.

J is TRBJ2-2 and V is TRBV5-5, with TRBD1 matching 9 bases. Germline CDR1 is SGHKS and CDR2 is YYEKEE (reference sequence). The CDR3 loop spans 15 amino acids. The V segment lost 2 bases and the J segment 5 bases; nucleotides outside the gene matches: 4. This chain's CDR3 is CASSFRQGGTGELFF. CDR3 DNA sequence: TGTGCCAGCAGCTTCCGACAGGGGGGAACCGGGGAGCTGTTTTTT.

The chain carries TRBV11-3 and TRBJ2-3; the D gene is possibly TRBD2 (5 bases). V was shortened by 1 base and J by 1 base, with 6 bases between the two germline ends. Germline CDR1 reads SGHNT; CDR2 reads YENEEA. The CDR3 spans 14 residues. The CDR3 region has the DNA TGTGCCAGCAGCTTAGCGCGGGGCACAGATACGCAGTATTTT. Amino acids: CASSLARGTDTQYF.

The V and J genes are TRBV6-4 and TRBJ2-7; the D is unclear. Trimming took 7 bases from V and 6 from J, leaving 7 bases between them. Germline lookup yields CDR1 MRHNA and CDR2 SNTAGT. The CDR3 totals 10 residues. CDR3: CASKALEQYF. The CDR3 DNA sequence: TGTGCCAGCAAAGCCCTCGAGCAGTACTTC.

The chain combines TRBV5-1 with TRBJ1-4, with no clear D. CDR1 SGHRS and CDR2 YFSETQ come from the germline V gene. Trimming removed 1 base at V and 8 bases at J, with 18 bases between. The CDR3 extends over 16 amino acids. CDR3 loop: CASSLRGLPPGEKLFF. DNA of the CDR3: TGCGCCAGCAGCTTGCGAGGCCTTCCGCCCGGGGAAAAACTGTTTTTT. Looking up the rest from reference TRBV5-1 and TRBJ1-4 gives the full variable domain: KAGVTQTPRYLIKTRGQQVTLSCSPISGHRSVSWYQQTPGQGLQFLFEYFSETQRNKGNFPGRFSGRQFSNSRSEMNVSTLELGDSALYLCASSLRGLPPGEKLFFGSGTQLSVL.

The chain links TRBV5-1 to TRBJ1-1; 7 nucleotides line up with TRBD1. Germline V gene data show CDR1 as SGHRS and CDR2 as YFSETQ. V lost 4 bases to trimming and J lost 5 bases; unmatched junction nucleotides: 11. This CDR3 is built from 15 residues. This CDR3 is CASSTSTGFMTEAFF. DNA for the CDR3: TGCGCCAGCAGCACATCGACAGGGTTCATGACTGAAGCTTTCTTT.

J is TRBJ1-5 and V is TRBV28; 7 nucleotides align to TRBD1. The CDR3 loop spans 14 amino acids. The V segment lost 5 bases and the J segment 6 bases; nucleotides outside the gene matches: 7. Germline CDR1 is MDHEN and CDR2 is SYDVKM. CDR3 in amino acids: CASSAQGGGQPQHF. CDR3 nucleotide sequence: TGTGCCAGCAGTGCCCAGGGGGGCGGTCAGCCCCAGCATTTT.